These 13 T cell receptor beta chains were all obtained from the same sample, sequenced in a study of blood T cell repertoires in COVID-19. Generated by immunoSEQ multiplex PCR, the TCRdb table keeps only in-frame clones and is missing some. The table records more than 65,000 clones, 87% of them present only once. The specimen was peripheral blood. Every receptor here comes from a woman aged 50 to 65 with acute or convalescent COVID-19.

The V and J genes are TRBV19 and TRBJ1-2, with TRBD1 as a possible D gene (5 bases). V gave up 5 bases and J gave up 3 bases, with 13 bases separating them. Germline CDR1 LNHDA, CDR2 SQIVND (reference sequence). The CDR3 loop spans 14 amino acids. The chain's CDR3 is CASSPFGGDYGYTF. The DNA of the CDR3 is TGTGCCAGTAGTCCGTTTGGGGGGGACTATGGCTACACCTTC.

This sequence joins TRBV4-1 and TRBJ1-5; unclear D gene. CDR1 is MGHRA and CDR2 is YSYEKL in the germline V gene. V was trimmed by 3 bases and J by 6 bases, leaving 6 bases between them. This CDR3 has 12 amino acids. This CDR3 is CASSHVSQPQHF. The DNA for the CDR3 is TGCGCCAGCAGCCATGTCTCTCAGCCCCAGCATTTT.

The chain carries TRBV5-1 and TRBJ1-6; 10 nucleotides align to TRBD1. Trimming cost V 7 bases and J 8 bases; bases outside gene matches: 3. Germline assignment: CDR1 SGHRS and CDR2 YFSETQ. This CDR3 contains 13 residues. Here the CDR3 DNA reads TGCGCCAGCGGACAGGGGGGAGATTCACCCCTCCACTTT. Protein: CASGQGGDSPLHF.

The rearrangement uses TRBV6-2 or TRBV6-3 and TRBJ1-1; D perhaps matches TRBD1 (5 bases). The V gene lost 4 bases and the J gene lost 1 base, with 10 bases spanning the gap. Germline CDR1 is MNHEY and CDR2 is SVGEGT. This CDR3 spans 14 amino acids. The CDR3 DNA reads TGTGCCAGCAGTTTATGGGGGGGGAACACTGAAGCTTTCTTT. Translated, it gives CASSLWGGNTEAFF.

This rearrangement joins TRBV5-1 to TRBJ2-5, with a tentative D call TRBD2 (5 bases). CDR1 SGHRS and CDR2 YFSETQ come from the germline V gene. This CDR3 comprises 14 residues. V was shortened by 2 bases and J by 0 bases, with 8 bases between the two germline ends. The DNA of the CDR3 is TGCGCCAGCAGCTTACAGCGGCACCAAGAGACCCAGTACTTC. It is translated as CASSLQRHQETQYF.

This clone was seen just once. The chain uses TRBV11-1 and TRBJ2-5, with D possibly matching TRBD1 (5 bases). The CDR3 sequence is 16 residues long. CDR1 and CDR2 from the germline V gene are SGHAT and FQDESV (reference sequence). Trimming stripped 3 bases from V and 5 bases from J, with 19 bases between. The CDR3 DNA reads as TGTGCCAGCAGCTTGCGGATCGCATCAAAGGGGGAGACCCAGTACTTC. It translates to CASSLRIASKGETQYF.

The gene calls are TRBV5-1 and TRBJ1-1; maybe TRBD1 (5 bases). The CDR3 runs to 14 residues. Per the germline V gene, CDR1 is SGHRS and CDR2 is YFSETQ. Trimming took 3 bases from V and 1 from J, leaving 10 bases between them. The CDR3 DNA is TGCGCCAGCAGCTCCGACAGTACGAACACTGAAGCTTTCTTT. Its protein is CASSSDSTNTEAFF.

V and J are TRBV10-3 and TRBJ2-7; 8 bases match TRBD1. The CDR3 runs 13 residues. Germline CDR1 ENHRY, CDR2 SYGVKD. V dropped 4 bases and J dropped 6; count of bases not matched to a gene: 5. CDR3 residues: CAISADRVTEQYF. CDR3 DNA sequence: TGTGCCATCAGTGCGGACAGGGTGACCGAGCAGTACTTC.

This sequence joins TRBV4-3 and TRBJ2-4, with D unresolved. CDR1 is LGHNA and CDR2 is YSLEER in the germline V gene. This CDR3 is 13 amino acids long. With 0 bases removed from V and 7 bases from J, the gap between germline ends came to 7 bases. This CDR3 is CASSQDQWNIQYF. CDR3 nucleotides: TGCGCCAGCAGCCAAGACCAGTGGAACATTCAGTACTTC.

This rearrangement joins TRBV5-1 to TRBJ1-2, with 7 positions matching TRBD1. The CDR3 consists of 14 residues. V shed 2 bases and J 3 bases; nucleotides not matched to a gene: 4. Germline values: CDR1 SGHRS, CDR2 YFSETQ. The CDR3 loop reads CASSFGQVDYGYTF. The DNA of the CDR3 is TGCGCCAGCAGCTTCGGACAGGTGGACTATGGCTACACCTTC.

The chain employs TRBV7-2 and TRBJ2-3; no reliable D call. The germline V gene encodes CDR1 SGHTA and CDR2 FQGNSA. This CDR3 is built from 14 residues. V lost 5 bases and J lost 3, with 12 bases in between. CDR3 in amino acids: CASSLDSATDTQYF. In nucleotides, the CDR3 is TGTGCCAGCAGCCTAGACTCCGCTACAGATACGCAGTATTTT.

The chain couples TRBV6-5 to TRBJ1-5; 7 bases match TRBD1. Unmatched junction bases numbered 5, after V lost 2 bases and J lost 4 bases. The CDR3 extends over 15 amino acids. CDR1 is MNHEY, CDR2 SVGAGI, per germline. CDR3 coding DNA: TGTGCCAGCAGTTACCGACAGGGTGGGAATCAGCCCCAGCATTTT. It codes for CASSYRQGGNQPQHF.

This clone was seen only once. The chain carries TRBV24-1 and TRBJ2-1, with 10 bases fitting TRBD1. Per germline, CDR1 KGHDR and CDR2 SFDVKD. The CDR3 totals 15 residues. Trimming at V came to 4 bases and at J to 4 bases, leaving 3 bases not matched to a gene. In DNA form, the CDR3 reads TGTGCCACCAGTGAAGGGACAGGGGTTTACAATGAGCAGTTCTTC. It yields the protein CATSEGTGVYNEQFF.